This T cell receptor (beta chain) is from a study of T cell responses to AZD1222 COVID-19 vaccine. Study conclusions and caveats: Females outnumbered males among donors, who were mostly white British; clonal diversity was possibly underestimated. Regions 160-218 and 743-854 held dominance among vaccine-associated CD4 TCRs, which spanned spike.

Profiled with immunoSEQ multiplex PCR; TCRdb holds only in-frame clones, not every one. The data show around 170,000 clones, approximately 86% seen once. Comment on this clone: Antigen: not known.

The germline V gene encodes CDR1 LNHDA and CDR2 SQIVND (reference sequence). Trimming removed 6 bases from V and 1 base from J, with 12 bases in between. The CDR3 runs to 14 residues. The TCR sequence derives from an adult who received the AZD1222 COVID-19 vaccine. The chain is built from TRBV19 and TRBJ1-2; tentative D call: TRBD1 (5 bases). The sample in question was peripheral blood, obtained 28 days after the second AZD1222 dose. The CDR3 here is CASSAPGRNYGYTF. Here the CDR3 DNA reads TGTGCCAGTAGCGCCCCGGGACGTAACTATGGCTACACCTTC. The whole variable domain, filled in from reference TRBV19 and TRBJ1-2, reads DGGITQSPKYLFRKEGQNVTLSCEQNLNHDAMYWYRQDPGQGLRLIYYSQIVNDFQKGDIAEGYSVSREKKESFPLTVTSAQKNPTAFYLCASSAPGRNYGYTFGSGTRLTVV.